This TCR beta chain is drawn from a study of regulatory T cells in long-lasting Graves disease. The germline V gene encodes CDR1 SGHTA and CDR2 FQGNSA. The length of the CDR3 is 15 residues. With 1 base removed from V and 3 bases from J, the gap between germline ends came to 12 bases. Time point: newly diagnosed GD, antithyroid drugs for less than 3 months. Making the TCR library involved RNA that had been extracted from PBMCs. This clonotype showed up many times. To make TCR beta libraries, researchers used iRepertoire HTBI primers and Arm-PCR of CDR3 regions. MiXCR, applied by TCRdb to the multiplex PCR reads, yields one record per CDR3 protein. The sample carries about 500,000 distinct CDR3 sequences, around 11% recorded once. The same data also went into a second study, on T cells in Graves' hyperthyroidism and ophthalmopathy. From that report: Clinicians diagnosed patients from clinical symptoms, serum thyroxine and TRAb, thyroid ultrasound and orbital computed tomography. The majority of expanded thyroid clonotypes above 0.001 also appeared in blood.

The sample in question was peripheral blood mononuclear cells (PBMCs), obtained at new diagnosis, from a patient treated with antithyroid drugs. V gene TRBV7-2 combines with J gene TRBJ2-5; perhaps TRBD2 as D (5 bases). The clonotype comes from a woman aged 25 to 45 with Graves disease. The DNA of the CDR3 is TGTGCCAGCAGCTTAGTGACGGGGTGGGAAGAGACCCAGTACTTC. This translates into CASSLVTGWEETQYF.